One sample yielded the 8 T cell receptor beta chains listed below, sequenced in a study of T cell changes during pregnancy in multiple sclerosis (dated by TCRdb to about 2019). Libraries came from the immunoSEQ multiplex PCR assay. TCRdb carries this immuneACCESS record with in-frame sequences only. Its versions omit some clonotypes, under half of them owing to an unresolved V gene in the studies checked, with the rest unexplained. For this sample the table gives tens of thousands of clones, of which approximately 90% were detected only once. 0.38% of the sample lies in the top ten. Material: CD4+ T cells from peripheral blood mononuclear cells, obtained in the third trimester of pregnancy. The receptors were gathered from a female donor with multiple sclerosis, enrolled in a pregnancy study.

This clone was counted once. This chain links TRBV25-1 with TRBJ1-2; 9 bases match TRBD1. Germline assignment: CDR1 MGHDK and CDR2 SYGVNS. This CDR3 is 17 amino acids long. After removal of 5 bases from V and 8 bases from J, the junction contained 18 bases not matched to a gene. The DNA for the CDR3 is TGTGCCAGCAGTTCACACTTCGGACAGGGGCCAGCCAACGGCTACACCTTC. Encoded protein: CASSSHFGQGPANGYTF.

The rearrangement links TRBV19 to TRBJ2-7; TRBD1 aligns across 11 bases. The V gene's germline CDR1 is LNHDA and CDR2 SQIVND (reference sequence). The CDR3 is made up of 15 amino acids. V gave up 5 bases and J gave up 3 bases; unmatched junction bases: 6. CDR3 sequence (DNA): TGTGCCAGTAGTTCACCGGGACAGGGGGACTACGAGCAGTACTTC. Translation: CASSSPGQGDYEQYF. The full variable domain, its missing parts supplied by reference TRBV19 and TRBJ2-7, is DGGITQSPKYLFRKEGQNVTLSCEQNLNHDAMYWYRQDPGQGLRLIYYSQIVNDFQKGDIAEGYSVSREKKESFPLTVTSAQKNPTAFYLCASSSPGQGDYEQYFGPGTRLTVT.

The chain joins TRBV10-3 to TRBJ2-6; 7 positions agree with TRBD2. Germline CDR1 reads ENHRY; CDR2 reads SYGVKD. CDR3 size: 19 residues. Trimming took 8 bases from V and 1 from J; bases not matched to a gene: 17. In nucleotides, the CDR3 is TGTGCCATCCCGGGTGGGGAGGGAAAGGACCGATCTGGGGCCAACGTCCTGACTTTC. It yields the protein CAIPGGEGKDRSGANVLTF.

The chain couples TRBV19 to TRBJ2-7; maybe TRBD2 (6 bases). Germline V CDR1 and CDR2: LNHDA, SQIVND (reference sequence). Between the trimmed V and J ends, which lost 10 bases and 4 bases, there was a span of 14 bases. The CDR3 is 12 residues long. CDR3 residues: CATSSDQYEQYF. The CDR3 DNA reads as TGTGCCACCTCTAGCGACCAGTACGAGCAGTACTTC.

The chain couples TRBV5-8 to TRBJ1-1; TRBD1 is a possible D gene (5 bases). CDR3 length: 14 residues. Germline V gene data show CDR1 as SGHTS and CDR2 as YDEGEE. The V and J ends lost 0 bases and 1 base respectively, with 7 bases between them. The DNA for the CDR3 is TGTGCCAGCAGCTTGGACAGGCGGAACACTGAAGCTTTCTTT. It specifies CASSLDRRNTEAFF.

This clone is categorized as medium-sized (0.01 to 0.1%). The chain uses TRBV7-9 and TRBJ1-2, with 7 bases that match TRBD1. The germline V gene encodes CDR1 SEHNR and CDR2 FQNEAQ (reference sequence). The CDR3 is made up of 14 amino acids. V shed 5 bases, J shed 3 bases, and the junction held 6 bases outside the gene matches. This chain's CDR3 is CASSPLGTDYGYTF. The CDR3 DNA sequence: TGTGCCAGCAGCCCGCTTGGGACAGACTATGGCTACACCTTC.

The chain combines TRBV18 with TRBJ2-5; 8 bases line up with TRBD2. Germline loops: CDR1 KGHSH, CDR2 LQKENI. V dropped 3 bases and J dropped 5; count of bases not matched to a gene: 5. CDR3 length equals 14 residues. The CDR3 coding sequence is TGTGCCAGCTCACCGAGGACTAGCTTCGAGACCCAGTACTTC. It yields the protein CASSPRTSFETQYF.

The chain employs TRBV27 and TRBJ2-3, with TRBD1 as a possible D gene (6 bases). The CDR3 totals 16 residues. Germline V gene lookup returns CDR1 MNHEY and CDR2 SMNVEV (reference sequence). The germline V and J ends were trimmed by 2 bases and 6 bases, with 18 bases remaining between them. DNA of the CDR3: TGTGCCAGCAGTTTAAGCGTCCCAGGGGACCGGGATACGCAGTATTTT. This sequence encodes CASSLSVPGDRDTQYF.